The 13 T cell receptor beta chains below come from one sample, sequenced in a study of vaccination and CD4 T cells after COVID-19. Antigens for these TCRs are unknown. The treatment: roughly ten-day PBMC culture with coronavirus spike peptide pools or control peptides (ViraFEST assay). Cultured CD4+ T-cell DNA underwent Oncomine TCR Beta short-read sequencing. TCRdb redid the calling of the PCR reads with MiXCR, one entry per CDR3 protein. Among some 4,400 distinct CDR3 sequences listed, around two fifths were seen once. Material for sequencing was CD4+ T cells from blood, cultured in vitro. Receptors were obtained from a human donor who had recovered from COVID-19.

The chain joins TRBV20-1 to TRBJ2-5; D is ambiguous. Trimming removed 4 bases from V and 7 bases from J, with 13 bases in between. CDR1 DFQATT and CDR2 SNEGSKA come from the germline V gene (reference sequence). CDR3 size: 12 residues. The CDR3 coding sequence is TGCAGTGCTACCCCGAGTCGTGCGACCCAGTACTTC. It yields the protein CSATPSRATQYF.

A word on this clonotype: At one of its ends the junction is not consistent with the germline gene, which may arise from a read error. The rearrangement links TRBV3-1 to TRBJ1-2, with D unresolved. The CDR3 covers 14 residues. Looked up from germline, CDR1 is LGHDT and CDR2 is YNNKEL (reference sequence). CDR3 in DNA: TGTGCCAGCAGCCAAGATTCTTCGGGCTATGGTTACACCTTC. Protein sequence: CASSQDSSGYGYTF.

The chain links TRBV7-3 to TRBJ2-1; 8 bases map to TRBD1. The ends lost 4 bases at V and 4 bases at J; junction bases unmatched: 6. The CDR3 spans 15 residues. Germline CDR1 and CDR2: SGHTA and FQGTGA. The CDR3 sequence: CASSSQGAGYNEQFF. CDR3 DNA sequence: TGTGCCAGCAGCTCGCAGGGGGCGGGTTACAATGAGCAGTTCTTC. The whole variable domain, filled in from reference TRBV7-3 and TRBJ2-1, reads GAGVSQTPSNKVTEKGKYVELRCDPISGHTALYWYRQSLGQGPEFLIYFQGTGAADDSGLPNDRFFAVRPEGSVSTLKIQRTERGDSAVYLCASSSQGAGYNEQFFGPGTRLTVL.

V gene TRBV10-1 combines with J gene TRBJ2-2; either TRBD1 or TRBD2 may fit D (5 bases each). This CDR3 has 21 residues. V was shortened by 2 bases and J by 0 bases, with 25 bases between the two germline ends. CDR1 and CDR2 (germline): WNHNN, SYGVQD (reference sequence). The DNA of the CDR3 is TGCGCCAGCAGTGAGGAAGTAAGGGTCCATAGGGACCGCCCGAACACCGGGGAGCTGTTTTTT. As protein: CASSEEVRVHRDRPNTGELFF.

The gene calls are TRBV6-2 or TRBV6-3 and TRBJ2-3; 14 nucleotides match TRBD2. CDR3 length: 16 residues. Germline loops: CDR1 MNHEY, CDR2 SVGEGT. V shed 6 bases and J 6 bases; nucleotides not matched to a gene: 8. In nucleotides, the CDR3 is TGTGCCAGCAGCCACCGGACTAGCGGGAGGATGGATACGCAGTATTTT. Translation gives CASSHRTSGRMDTQYF.

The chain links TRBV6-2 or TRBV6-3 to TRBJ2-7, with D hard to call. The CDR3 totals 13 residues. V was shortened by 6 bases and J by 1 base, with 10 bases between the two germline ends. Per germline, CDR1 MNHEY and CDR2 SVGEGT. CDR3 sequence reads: CASRIPASYEQYF. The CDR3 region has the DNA TGTGCCAGCAGAATCCCTGCTTCCTACGAGCAGTACTTC.

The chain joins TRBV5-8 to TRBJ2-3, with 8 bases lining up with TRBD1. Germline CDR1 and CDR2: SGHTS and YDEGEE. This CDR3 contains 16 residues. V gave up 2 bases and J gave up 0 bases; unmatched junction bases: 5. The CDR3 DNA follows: TGTGCCAGCAGCTTAGACAGGGGCGCTAGCACAGATACGCAGTATTTT. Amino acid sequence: CASSLDRGASTDTQYF.

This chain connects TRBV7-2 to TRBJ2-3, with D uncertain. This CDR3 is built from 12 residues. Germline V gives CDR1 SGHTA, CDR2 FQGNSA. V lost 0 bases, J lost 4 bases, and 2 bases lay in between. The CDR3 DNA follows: TGTGCCAGCAGCTTAGCCGCAGATACGCAGTATTTT. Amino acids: CASSLAADTQYF.

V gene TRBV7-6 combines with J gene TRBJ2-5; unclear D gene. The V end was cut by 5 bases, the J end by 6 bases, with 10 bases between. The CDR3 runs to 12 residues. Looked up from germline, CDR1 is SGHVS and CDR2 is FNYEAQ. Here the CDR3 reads CASSPTGKTQYF. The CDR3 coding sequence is TGTGCCAGCAGCCCAACGGGCAAGACCCAGTACTTC.

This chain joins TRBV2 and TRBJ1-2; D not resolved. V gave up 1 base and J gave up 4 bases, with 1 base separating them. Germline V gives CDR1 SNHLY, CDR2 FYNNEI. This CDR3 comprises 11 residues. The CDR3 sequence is CASSEGYGYTF. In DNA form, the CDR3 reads TGTGCCAGCAGTGAAGGCTATGGCTACACCTTC.

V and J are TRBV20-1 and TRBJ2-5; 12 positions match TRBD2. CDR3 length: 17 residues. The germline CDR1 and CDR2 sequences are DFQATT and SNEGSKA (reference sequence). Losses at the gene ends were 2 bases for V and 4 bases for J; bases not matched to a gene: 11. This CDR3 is CSARPIPGLAGVETQYF. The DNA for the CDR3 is TGCAGTGCTAGACCCATTCCGGGACTAGCGGGTGTAGAGACCCAGTACTTC.

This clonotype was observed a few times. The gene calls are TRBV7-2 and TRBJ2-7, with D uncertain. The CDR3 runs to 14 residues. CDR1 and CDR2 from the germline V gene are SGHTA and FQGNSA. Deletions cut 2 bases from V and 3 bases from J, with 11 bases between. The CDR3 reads CASSLRETLYEQYF. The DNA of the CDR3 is TGTGCCAGCAGCTTAAGAGAGACCCTCTACGAGCAGTACTTC.

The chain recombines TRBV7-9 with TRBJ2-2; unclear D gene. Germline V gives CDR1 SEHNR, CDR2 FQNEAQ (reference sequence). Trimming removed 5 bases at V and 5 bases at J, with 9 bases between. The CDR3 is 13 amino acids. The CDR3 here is CASSTISTGELFF. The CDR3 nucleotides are TGTGCCAGCAGCACAATCTCTACCGGGGAGCTGTTTTTT.